This entry lists 20 T cell receptor beta chains sequenced from one sample in a study of CXCR3-negative and CXCR3-positive naive CD8 T cells. In preparing the TRB cDNA libraries, 5' RACE with UMI labels was used. TCRdb reprocessed the 5' RACE reads and reports one entry per CDR3 protein, with no DNA. The sample table includes about 130,000 distinct CDR3 sequences. Sequences were obtained from naive CXCR3- CD8+ T cells from blood. Subset defined: CD45RO-CCR7+CD27+CD95- naive CD8+ T cells lacking CXCR3 (TNR3-). The receptors were gathered from a human donor in good health. Some clones in this sample may be carry-over from other donors' samples.

The chain has TRBV20-1 and TRBJ1-2; TCRdb picks TRBD1, but there is no DNA to check that call. Germline V gene lookup returns CDR1 DFQATT and CDR2 SNEGSKA (reference sequence). The CDR3 runs 17 residues. The CDR3 reads CSARDLDRGRKEYGYTF.

The genes are TRBV14 and TRBJ2-7. The CDR3 spans 15 residues. CDR1 is SGHDN, CDR2 FVKESK, per germline. The CDR3 loop is CASSQLERSTYEQYF.

CDR3 loop: CASSSETSGRAGELFF. The rearrangement joins TRBV5-1 to TRBJ2-2; TCRdb reports TRBD2, a call that lacks DNA to check it against. This CDR3 contains 16 residues. CDR1 is SGHRS, CDR2 YFSETQ, per germline.

The gene calls are TRBV12-3 or TRBV12-4 and TRBJ1-1; there is no DNA to check the TCRdb D call of TRBD1. CDR3 size: 14 residues. CDR3 region: CASSSRGSVTEAFF.

The rearrangement links TRBV20-1 to TRBJ2-7; checking the TCRdb D call of TRBD2 is not possible without DNA. Germline CDR1 DFQATT, CDR2 SNEGSKA (reference sequence). CDR3 length: 14 amino acids. CDR3 sequence: CSARDREGSYEQYF.

The chain links TRBV29-1 to TRBJ1-2; TCRdb calls TRBD1, which cannot be checked without DNA. The CDR3 covers 11 residues. Per the germline V gene, CDR1 is SQVTM and CDR2 is ANQGSEA. CDR3: CSAPEGAGYTF.

The rearrangement joins TRBV7-9 to TRBJ2-1; the D call of TRBD2 rests on TCRdb alone, since no DNA is present to check it. The CDR3 spans 16 residues. Per the germline V gene, CDR1 is SEHNR and CDR2 is FQNEAQ (reference sequence). CDR3: CASSRQGLAGYNEQFF.

The chain is built from TRBV29-1 and TRBJ2-7; no DNA is available, so the TRBD2 call from TCRdb remains unchecked. The CDR3 spans 12 residues. The V gene's germline CDR1 is SQVTM and CDR2 ANQGSEA. The CDR3 loop is CSVDAGGYEQYF.

The chain has TRBV7-9 and TRBJ1-2. Per the germline V gene, CDR1 is SEHNR and CDR2 is FQNEAQ (reference sequence). The length of the CDR3 is 16 residues. The CDR3 region is CASSSPSEGIGDGYTF.

The chain carries TRBV4-2 and TRBJ1-1; as DNA is missing, the TRBD1 call by TCRdb cannot be tested. Looked up from germline, CDR1 is LGHNA and CDR2 is YNFKEQ. The CDR3 consists of 19 residues. This chain's CDR3 is CASSQDPIAGRAMNTEAFF.

The chain uses TRBV7-8 and TRBJ2-1. Germline V gives CDR1 SGHVS, CDR2 FQNEAQ. There are 12 residues in the CDR3. The CDR3 spells CASSLIQRQQFF.

The chain couples TRBV9 to TRBJ2-1; the D call from TCRdb, TRBD1, cannot be confirmed without DNA. CDR3 length equals 12 residues. CDR1 SGDLS and CDR2 YYNGEE come from the germline V gene. The CDR3 sequence is CASSKWTGEQFF.

CDR3 amino acids: CASSYSTSGSEETQYF. V is TRBV6-5 and J is TRBJ2-5; TCRdb calls TRBD2, which cannot be checked without DNA. This CDR3 is built from 16 residues. The V gene's germline CDR1 is MNHEY and CDR2 SVGAGI.

The chain combines TRBV5-1 with TRBJ1-3. Germline V gives CDR1 SGHRS, CDR2 YFSETQ. There are 15 residues in the CDR3. CDR3 protein: CASSLTPAGGNTIYF. Looking up the rest from reference TRBV5-1 and TRBJ1-3 gives the full variable domain: KAGVTQTPRYLIKTRGQQVTLSCSPISGHRSVSWYQQTPGQGLQFLFEYFSETQRNKGNFPGRFSGRQFSNSRSEMNVSTLELGDSALYLCASSLTPAGGNTIYFGEGSWLTVV.

The chain has TRBV2 and TRBJ2-1; TCRdb picks TRBD1, but there is no DNA to check that call. This CDR3 comprises 11 residues. Germline CDR1 and CDR2: SNHLY and FYNNEI. This CDR3 is CASSGGGLLIF.

This chain connects TRBV4-3 to TRBJ2-5. This CDR3 comprises 13 residues. The germline V gene encodes CDR1 LGHNA and CDR2 YSLEER. The CDR3 is CASSQETGETQYF.

V is TRBV28 and J is TRBJ2-1; TCRdb picks TRBD2, but there is no DNA to check that call. Germline loops: CDR1 MDHEN, CDR2 SYDVKM. The CDR3 length is 15 residues. CDR3 sequence: CASSKAGGPGNEQFF.

The V and J genes are TRBV27 and TRBJ2-7; checking the TCRdb D call of TRBD1 is not possible without DNA. The CDR3 loop spans 15 amino acids. Germline V gives CDR1 MNHEY, CDR2 SMNVEV (reference sequence). The CDR3 is CASTGRQRPLGEQYF.

The chain employs TRBV6-1 and TRBJ2-1; the D call from TCRdb, TRBD1, cannot be confirmed without DNA. The CDR3 length is 17 residues. Germline CDR1 is MNHNS and CDR2 is SASEGT. The CDR3 is CASKGRSLTSPYNEQFF.

This chain connects TRBV7-9 to TRBJ1-5; TCRdb selects TRBD1, and the lack of DNA leaves this call unchecked. In germline, CDR1 is SEHNR, CDR2 FQNEAQ (reference sequence). The CDR3 length is 15 residues. CDR3 loop: CASSGRRDSNQPQHF.